This T cell receptor beta chain was sequenced for a study of blood T cell repertoires in COVID-19. Overall study context: Whether acute or convalescent, the COVID-19 samples came from the United States, Italy and Spain. T cells, B-cell-depleted T cells, or PBMCs provided the cDNA or gDNA that served as material.

Germline CDR1 ENHRY, CDR2 SYGVKD. The CDR3 runs to 12 residues. The V and J ends lost 0 bases and 8 bases respectively, with 7 bases between them. Per the original methods: The authors estimated nucleated cell counts from reference gene primer amplification. The protocol was immunoSEQ multiplex PCR, while the TCRdb copy is restricted to in-frame clones and leaves out a portion. Clone size and V and J calls were adopted from that table, with D and trimming inferred from the DNA. The top ten hold 3.6% of the sample, which has under 350,000 clones, 85% to 90% seen once. The specimen was peripheral blood. The receptor's source is a man between 18 and 29 years old with active or convalescent COVID-19. V usage is TRBV10-3 and J usage is TRBJ1-1; TRBD1 is a possible D gene (5 bases). CDR3 loop: CAISESGGEAFF. DNA of the CDR3: TGTGCCATCAGTGAGTCGGGGGGAGAAGCTTTCTTT.